A single sample gave rise to the 5 T cell receptor beta chains below, sequenced in a study of CD8 T cells in Susac syndrome. When the RNA was reverse transcribed, random hexamers were used with an input of about 0.45 to 1 ug. One entry per CDR3 protein results from TCRdb running MiXCR on the immunoSEQ multiplex PCR reads. There are about 150,000 distinct CDR3 sequences in the sample; approximately 96% occur only once, and roughly 0.2% lies in the top ten. The specimen sequenced was CD8+ T cells from PBMCs. The receptors derive from a human donor with multiple sclerosis.

The rearrangement links TRBV5-6 to TRBJ2-3; D possibly corresponds to TRBD2 (6 bases). CDR1 and CDR2 (germline): SGHDT, YYEEEE. V lost 4 bases to trimming and J lost 1 base, with 16 bases between them. This CDR3 spans 16 amino acids. The CDR3 loop is CASSLWRGPRTDTQYF. The CDR3 region has the DNA TGTGCCAGCAGCCTTTGGAGGGGACCCCGCACAGATACGCAGTATTTT.

The V and J genes are TRBV25-1 and TRBJ2-3; a weak D match, TRBD1 (6 bases). Between the trimmed V and J ends, which lost 3 bases and 2 bases, there was a span of 12 bases. This CDR3 region has 15 residues. Germline-derived CDR1 and CDR2 are MGHDK and SYGVNS. The CDR3: CASSEDRSPTDTQYF. CDR3 bases: TGTGCCAGCAGTGAGGACAGAAGCCCCACAGATACGCAGTATTTT. The full variable domain, rest sourced from reference TRBV25-1 and TRBJ2-3, is EADIYQTPRYLVIGTGKKITLECSQTMGHDKMYWYQQDPGMELHLIHYSYGVNSTEKGDLSSESTVSRIRTEHFPLTLESARPSHTSQYLCASSEDRSPTDTQYFGPGTRLTVL.

The V call is TRBV5-1, the J call TRBJ2-7, with TRBD2 matching over 10 bases. The CDR3 has 15 amino acids. In germline, CDR1 is SGHRS, CDR2 YFSETQ. Losses at the gene ends were 5 bases for V and 7 bases for J; bases not matched to a gene: 12. The CDR3 sequence is CASSPGGGLASEQYF. CDR3 nucleotides: TGCGCCAGCAGTCCTGGTGGGGGACTAGCGAGTGAGCAGTACTTC.

The chain employs TRBV11-2 and TRBJ2-7; D is uncertain. This CDR3 spans 12 amino acids. Germline V gene lookup returns CDR1 SGHAT and CDR2 FQNNGV. V lost 6 bases, J lost 3 bases, and 9 bases lay in between. In DNA, the CDR3 is TGTGCCAGCAGACCTTCGGGCTACGAGCAGTACTTC. Translated, it gives CASRPSGYEQYF.

The rearrangement links TRBV2 to TRBJ2-1, with 7 bases matching TRBD1. The J segment lost 1 base and the V segment lost 3 bases, leaving 3 bases of the junction unmatched. This CDR3 is built from 15 residues. Germline V gives CDR1 SNHLY, CDR2 FYNNEI. The CDR3 spells CASSEGQMSYNEQFF. The DNA for the CDR3 is TGTGCCAGCAGTGAGGGACAGATGTCCTACAATGAGCAGTTCTTC.